This TCR beta chain comes out of a study of blood T cell repertoires in COVID-19. Study-level information: The United States, Italy and Spain supplied acute and convalescent COVID-19 samples. Nucleic acid was either cDNA or gDNA, and it came from T cells, B-cell-depleted T cells, or PBMCs.

The authors' processing: Nucleated cell counts were estimated from reference gene primer amplification. TCRdb's copy holds only in-frame clones and misses some; the assay was immunoSEQ multiplex PCR. V, J and clone size are taken as reported in that table, and D and trimming were inferred from the DNA itself. Of 150,000 to 200,000 clones listed, about four fifths are singletons. The sequenced sample consisted of peripheral blood. This receptor was obtained from a man between 65 and 79 years old with active or convalescent COVID-19.

CDR3 bases: TGCGCCAGCAGTTATACTAGCGGGGGATACAATGAGCAGTTCTTC. Amino acid sequence: CASSYTSGGYNEQFF. This chain connects TRBV5-1 to TRBJ2-1, with 11 bases matching TRBD2. Germline V gives CDR1 SGHRS, CDR2 YFSETQ. V lost 5 bases, J lost 4 bases, and 5 bases stayed unmatched. CDR3 length: 15 residues.